These 21 T cell receptor beta chains share one sample of origin, sequenced in a study of cytomegalovirus exposure and HLA in healthy donors. The PCR had 60 Vbeta and 13 Jbeta primers. Data came from immunoSEQ multiplex PCR; TCRdb stores just in-frame clones and leaves some out. The sample shows about 170,000 clones, roughly 80% of them seen only once. Material for sequencing was PBMCs. The receptor set was obtained from a female donor in good health and CMV-seronegative.

The chain recombines TRBV19 with TRBJ1-1; D gene uncertain. CDR1 and CDR2 (germline): LNHDA, SQIVND (reference sequence). V lost 5 bases, J lost 1 base, and 8 bases lay in between. This CDR3 region has 13 residues. CDR3 sequence: CASSVSGNTEAFF. CDR3 coding DNA: TGTGCCAGTAGTGTTTCAGGGAACACTGAAGCTTTCTTT.

V is TRBV5-8 and J is TRBJ1-1; 10 bases map to TRBD1. The trim removed 0 bases at V and 4 bases at J, leaving 6 bases unmatched. From germline, CDR1 is SGHTS and CDR2 YDEGEE. The CDR3 has 16 amino acids. The CDR3: CASSLGQGASGTEAFF. The CDR3 nucleotides are TGTGCCAGCAGCTTGGGACAGGGGGCGAGTGGCACTGAAGCTTTCTTT.

The chain uses TRBV27 and TRBJ2-3; D ambiguous. With 6 bases removed from V and 4 bases from J, the gap between germline ends came to 17 bases. The germline CDR1 and CDR2 sequences are MNHEY and SMNVEV (reference sequence). The length of the CDR3 is 15 residues. CDR3 region: CASSRWVTGPDTQYF. The DNA for the CDR3 is TGTGCCAGCAGCCGGTGGGTCACGGGTCCAGATACGCAGTATTTT.

The chain is built from TRBV21-1 and TRBJ2-5; TRBD1 is the table's D call, not checked against the DNA. TRBV21-1 is marked as a pseudogene. The CDR3 is 15 residues long. In DNA, the CDR3 is TGTGCCAGCAGCAAAGAAGTTGGGCTACAAGAGACCCAGTACTTC. This encodes CASSKEVGLQETQYF.

The rearrangement links TRBV7-3 to TRBJ1-5; D is unresolved. Germline V gene lookup returns CDR1 SGHTA and CDR2 FQGTGA. This CDR3 comprises 16 residues. The V end was cut by 4 bases, the J end by 3 bases, with 16 bases between. In DNA form, the CDR3 reads TGTGCCAGCAGCTCCCACGGCGGGAGGCTCAATCAGCCCCAGCATTTT. It encodes CASSSHGGRLNQPQHF.

The V and J genes are TRBV10-3 and TRBJ2-7; 12 positions match TRBD1. V shed 4 bases and J 2 bases; nucleotides not matched to a gene: 0. This CDR3 region has 14 residues. Germline V gene lookup returns CDR1 ENHRY and CDR2 SYGVKD. CDR3 in DNA: TGTGCCATCAGTGGGGACAGGGGGCCCTACGAGCAGTACTTC. Encoded protein: CAISGDRGPYEQYF.

V gene TRBV2 combines with J gene TRBJ1-4; D unclear. Trimming removed 8 bases at V and 3 bases at J, with 10 bases between. The length of the CDR3 is 13 residues. The germline V gene encodes CDR1 SNHLY and CDR2 FYNNEI. The CDR3 nucleotides read TGTGCCAGCGCGGCGCTGGCTAATGAAAAACTGTTTTTT. This translates into CASAALANEKLFF.

This chain connects TRBV7-8 to TRBJ2-2, with 12 bases matching TRBD2. After removal of 1 base from V and 4 bases from J, the junction contained 4 bases not matched to a gene. The CDR3 covers 17 residues. From germline, CDR1 is SGHVS and CDR2 FQNEAQ. This chain's CDR3 is CASSLVMTSGGTGELFF. In DNA, the CDR3 is TGTGCCAGCAGCTTAGTTATGACTAGCGGGGGCACCGGGGAGCTGTTTTTT.

V and J are TRBV2 and TRBJ2-5, with D possibly TRBD2 on 5 matching bases. Judging by the DNA end, TRBJ2-7 fits better; the J call may be wrong. CDR1 and CDR2 from the germline V gene are SNHLY and FYNNEI. This CDR3 is 13 amino acids long. The CDR3 protein is CASSVVEGYEQYF. CDR3 DNA sequence: TGTGCCAGCAGTGTTGTCGAGGGATACGAGCAGTACTTC.

The chain employs TRBV30 and TRBJ1-2; D is possibly TRBD1 (6 bases). V was cut by 8 bases and J by 2 bases, with 18 bases left in between. The CDR3 loop spans 14 amino acids. CDR1 is GTSNPN, CDR2 SVGIG, per germline (reference sequence). The CDR3 loop reads CAGPGGQGNYGYTF. The CDR3 DNA follows: TGTGCCGGCCCCGGGGGGCAGGGCAACTATGGCTACACCTTC.

The rearrangement links TRBV30 to TRBJ2-5; D remains ambiguous. The CDR3 contains 13 residues. The germline gives CDR1 GTSNPN, CDR2 SVGIG (reference sequence). The ends were cut back, 0 bases at V and 5 bases at J, with 10 bases in the middle. DNA for the CDR3: TGTGCCTGGAGTGTACTTATGCGGGAGACCCAGTACTTC. Its protein product is CAWSVLMRETQYF.

The V and J genes are TRBV9 and TRBJ2-2, with D possibly being TRBD2 (6 bases). This CDR3 is built from 18 residues. V gave up 0 bases and J gave up 3 bases, with 18 bases separating them. Germline-derived CDR1 and CDR2 are SGDLS and YYNGEE. The CDR3 DNA sequence: TGTGCCAGCAGCGTAGAGGCGGGGAAGGCTCTTGACACCGGGGAGCTGTTTTTT. Protein product: CASSVEAGKALDTGELFF.

This chain links TRBV7-2 with TRBJ2-7; TRBD1 matches 7 bases. J lost 0 bases, V lost 7 bases, and 6 bases had no gene match. CDR3 length: 14 amino acids. CDR1 is SGHTA, CDR2 FQGNSA, per germline. The CDR3 DNA reads as TGTGCCAGCAACCTACAGGGGAGCTCCTACGAGCAGTACTTC. Its translation is CASNLQGSSYEQYF. The full variable domain, rest sourced from reference TRBV7-2 and TRBJ2-7, is GAGVSQSPSNKVTEKGKDVELRCDPISGHTALYWYRQSLGQGLEFLIYFQGNSAPDKSGLPSDRFSAERTGGSVSTLTIQRTQQEDSAVYLCASNLQGSSYEQYFGPGTRLTVT.

The J gene is TRBJ2-7, the V gene TRBV21-1; the tabulated D call, TRBD2, remains unverified against the DNA. TRBV21-1 is deemed a pseudogene. The CDR3 length is 16 residues. CDR3 nucleotides: TGTGCCAGCAGCAAAGGGAATAGCGGGGGGGCGCGCGAGCAGTACTTC. It yields the protein CASSKGNSGGAREQYF.

This sequence joins TRBV19 and TRBJ1-4; D possibly corresponds to TRBD1 (6 bases). The CDR3 contains 12 residues. Trimming stripped 5 bases from V and 11 bases from J, with 12 bases between. Germline assignment: CDR1 LNHDA and CDR2 SQIVND (reference sequence). CDR3 nucleotides: TGTGCCAGTAGTCCCGGGAGGGGGAAACTGTTTTTT. Translation: CASSPGRGKLFF.

Turning to this clone: One junction end disagrees with the germline gene, perhaps due to a read error. This rearrangement joins TRBV6-6 to TRBJ1-6, with D unresolved. The CDR3 has 16 amino acids. The germline gives CDR1 MNHNY, CDR2 SVGAGI (reference sequence). The CDR3 coding sequence is TGTGCCAGCAGTCACTCGGGAGGGATCTATAATTCACCCCTCCACTTT. Protein: CASSHSGGIYNSPLHF.

CDR3 bases: TGTGCCAGCAGCTTCTCGGAGACCCAGTACTTC. Protein sequence: CASSFSETQYF. This sequence joins TRBV7-9 and TRBJ2-5; no clear D. This CDR3 spans 11 amino acids. V shed 3 bases and J shed 5 bases, with 4 bases lying between them. CDR1 SEHNR and CDR2 FQNEAQ come from the germline V gene (reference sequence).

V is TRBV6-4 and J is TRBJ2-7; D is undetermined. Germline CDR1 and CDR2: MRHNA and SNTAGT. Trimming pared 4 bases from V and 2 bases from J, leaving 3 bases between. CDR3 length: 11 residues. CDR3 in DNA: TGTGCCAGCAGTGCCACCTACGAGCAGTACTTC. Translated: CASSATYEQYF.

The chain joins TRBV28 to TRBJ1-5; 7 bases fit TRBD1. V was pared by 8 bases and J by 10 bases, with 14 bases of the junction left unmatched. This CDR3 contains 14 residues. Germline assignment: CDR1 MDHEN and CDR2 SYDVKM. The DNA of the CDR3 is TGTGCCAGCGCTACAGGGGCTGACCCTAGACCCCAGCATTTT. Translated: CASATGADPRPQHF.

The chain joins TRBV7-9 to TRBJ1-5; possibly TRBD1 for D (6 bases). The V gene's germline CDR1 is SEHNR and CDR2 FQNEAQ (reference sequence). The CDR3 length is 14 residues. V dropped 2 bases and J dropped 2 bases, with 7 bases sitting between them. The CDR3 sequence: CASSLSGGNQPQHF. DNA for the CDR3: TGTGCCAGCAGCTTATCAGGGGGCAATCAGCCCCAGCATTTT.

The chain joins TRBV7-9 to TRBJ2-3, with 11 bases lining up with TRBD2. The V gene end was trimmed by 1 base and the J gene end by 3 bases; junction bases not matched to a gene: 3. Germline-derived CDR1 and CDR2 are SEHNR and FQNEAQ (reference sequence). The CDR3 covers 16 residues. The CDR3 sequence: CASSLGTSGGTDTQYF. For the CDR3, the DNA is TGTGCCAGCAGCTTAGGTACTAGCGGGGGAACAGATACGCAGTATTTT.